This record covers a single T cell receptor (beta chain). Using immunoSEQ multiplex PCR, the repertoire was profiled, and TCRdb retains in-frame clones only, with some absent. The sample consists of about 53,000 clones, 88% of them appearing once. Germline V gene lookup returns CDR1 KGHSH and CDR2 LQKENI. Trimming left V 4 bases short and J 5 bases short, with 8 bases between. The CDR3 runs to 12 residues. This record comes from a study of OX40 agonist ivuxolimab in advanced cancers. As for the study in general: Ivuxolimab, an antibody acting as an agonist of OX40 (CD134), was used to treat patients. Prior anti-PD-1, anti-PD-L1 or anti-CTLA-4 therapy did not bar entry, and 40% to 45% had some.

The clonotype originates from an adult with an advanced solid tumor such as melanoma, head and neck, liver or kidney cancer. The material was CD4+ or CD8+ T cells sorted from blood, obtained in a trial of the OX40 agonist ivuxolimab. The genes are TRBV18 and TRBJ1-1; maybe TRBD1 (5 bases). CDR3 sequence reads: CASSQDKTEAFF. CDR3 nucleotides: TGTGCCAGCTCACAGGACAAAACTGAAGCTTTCTTT.